The 21 T cell receptor beta chains presented below share a single source sample, sequenced in a study of beta chain features in type 1 diabetes. Points from the study as a whole: TCRB CDR3 length was moderately but significantly reduced in all four CD4+ subsets of Type 1 diabetes patients.

The antigens for these receptors are not known. cDNA synthesis used the whole RNA isolate, giving expressed TCRB sequences. Generated by immunoSEQ multiplex PCR, the TCRdb table keeps only in-frame clones and is missing some. The table has a few hundred thousand clones, about 15% seen once. Source material: naive CD4+ T cells from blood. All receptors derive from a man younger than 40 with type 1 diabetes.

V is TRBV30 and J is TRBJ2-3, with TRBD1 as a possible D gene (6 bases). The CDR3 covers 13 residues. The germline CDR1 and CDR2 sequences are GTSNPN and SVGIG (reference sequence). V lost 1 base, J lost 4 bases, and 9 bases lay in between. CDR3 sequence: CAWSAPGADTQYF. The CDR3 DNA is TGTGCCTGGAGTGCACCAGGGGCAGATACGCAGTATTTT. Full variable domain (remainder filled in from reference TRBV30 and TRBJ2-3): SQTIHQWPATLVQPVGSPLSLECTVEGTSNPNLYWYRQAAGRGLQLLFYSVGIGQISSEVPQNLSASRPQDRQFILSSKKLLLSDSGFYLCAWSAPGADTQYFGPGTRLTVL.

Notes on this clone: Other DNA sequences from this sample encode an identical CDR3 as well. V usage is TRBV4-1 and J usage is TRBJ2-5; D is perhaps TRBD1 (5 bases). CDR1 MGHRA and CDR2 YSYEKL come from the germline V gene. This CDR3 spans 13 amino acids. The ends were cut back, 4 bases at V and 1 base at J, with 7 bases in the middle. The CDR3 loop reads CASSLGPQETQYF. For the CDR3, the DNA is TGCGCCAGCAGCCTGGGGCCCCAAGAGACCCAGTACTTC.

The rearrangement joins TRBV2 to TRBJ2-5; TRBD1 matches at 10 bases. Per the germline V gene, CDR1 is SNHLY and CDR2 is FYNNEI. The CDR3 spans 12 residues. Losses at the gene ends were 8 bases for V and 9 bases for J; bases not matched to a gene: 6. The CDR3 is CASHRQGAAQYF. For the CDR3, the DNA is TGTGCCAGCCATAGACAGGGGGCGGCCCAGTACTTC.

The rearrangement links TRBV18 to TRBJ2-7; 9 bases map to TRBD1. This CDR3 has 15 residues. Unmatched junction bases numbered 7, after V lost 3 bases and J lost 4 bases. Germline loops: CDR1 KGHSH, CDR2 LQKENI. The CDR3 nucleotides read TGTGCCAGCTCACCTCGACAGGGGGAGTTGTACGAGCAGTACTTC. It encodes CASSPRQGELYEQYF.

This clone occurred a few times. The V call is TRBV19, the J call TRBJ1-5; 7 nucleotides line up with TRBD1. Germline CDR1 reads LNHDA; CDR2 reads SQIVND (reference sequence). Trimming removed 8 bases from V and 7 bases from J; junction bases left unmatched: 14. This CDR3 comprises 15 residues. CDR3 in amino acids: CASAIRTGGGQPQHF. In DNA, the CDR3 is TGTGCCAGTGCGATACGGACAGGAGGGGGACAGCCCCAGCATTTT.

The table lists this clone with a few counts. The chain recombines TRBV5-4 with TRBJ2-1, with 11 bases matching TRBD2. CDR1 SGHNT and CDR2 YYREEE come from the germline V gene (reference sequence). After removal of 4 bases from V and 4 bases from J, the junction contained 7 bases not matched to a gene. The CDR3 extends over 16 amino acids. The CDR3 reads CASSRTSGGGYNEQFF. The CDR3 DNA reads as TGTGCCAGCAGCAGAACTAGCGGGGGAGGATACAATGAGCAGTTCTTC.

The V call is TRBV7-2, the J call TRBJ1-2; D is possibly TRBD1 (5 bases). V lost 1 base and J 2 bases, leaving 11 bases between the germline ends. Per the germline V gene, CDR1 is SGHTA and CDR2 is FQGNSA. The CDR3 sequence is 15 residues long. CDR3 loop: CASSLGPTVNYGYTF. The CDR3 bases are TGTGCCAGCAGCTTAGGACCGACAGTGAACTATGGCTACACCTTC.

V usage is TRBV19 and J usage is TRBJ1-1; tentative D call: TRBD1 (5 bases). The germline CDR1 and CDR2 sequences are LNHDA and SQIVND (reference sequence). The V and J ends lost 6 bases and 1 base respectively, with 9 bases between them. The CDR3 is 13 amino acids. The CDR3 sequence is CASSLDRNTEAFF. The CDR3, as DNA: TGTGCCAGTAGCCTAGACAGGAACACTGAAGCTTTCTTT.

The V call is TRBV19, the J call TRBJ2-3; 11 nucleotides agree with TRBD2. V lost 7 bases to trimming and J lost 2 bases; unmatched junction nucleotides: 5. The CDR3 totals 15 residues. CDR1 LNHDA and CDR2 SQIVND come from the germline V gene (reference sequence). CDR3 bases: TGTGCCAGTACCCCGGGACTAGCGGACACAGATACGCAGTATTTT. This codes for CASTPGLADTDTQYF.

J is TRBJ1-4 and V is TRBV5-1; D might be TRBD1 (5 bases). In germline, CDR1 is SGHRS, CDR2 YFSETQ. The CDR3 loop spans 14 amino acids. V lost 0 bases, J lost 11 bases, and 14 bases lay in between. The CDR3 reads CASSLEDRGGKLFF. In nucleotides, the CDR3 is TGCGCCAGCAGCTTGGAGGACCGCGGGGGGAAACTGTTTTTT. Looking up the rest from reference TRBV5-1 and TRBJ1-4 gives the full variable domain: KAGVTQTPRYLIKTRGQQVTLSCSPISGHRSVSWYQQTPGQGLQFLFEYFSETQRNKGNFPGRFSGRQFSNSRSEMNVSTLELGDSALYLCASSLEDRGGKLFFGSGTQLSVL.

This clone was counted only a few times. This chain links TRBV5-1 with TRBJ1-1; 8 bases align to TRBD1. Germline CDR1 reads SGHRS; CDR2 reads YFSETQ. V was clipped by 2 bases and J by 0 bases; unmatched bases: 3. The CDR3 is 15 residues long. This CDR3 is CASSFSGQVNTEAFF. In DNA form, the CDR3 reads TGCGCCAGCAGCTTCTCGGGACAGGTGAACACTGAAGCTTTCTTT.

The gene calls are TRBV29-1 and TRBJ2-7, with TRBD1 identical over 8 bases. After removal of 7 bases from V and 6 bases from J, the junction contained 14 bases not matched to a gene. The CDR3 spans 14 residues. The V gene's germline CDR1 is SQVTM and CDR2 ANQGSEA. The CDR3 DNA follows: TGCAGCGCCAAAATTCAGGGGGCGATGGGCGAGCAGTACTTC. This encodes CSAKIQGAMGEQYF.

In this sample, this clone turned up a few times. This chain connects TRBV6-5 to TRBJ1-2, with TRBD1 matching over 8 bases. The CDR3 is 13 residues long. V gave up 5 bases and J gave up 3 bases; unmatched junction bases: 2. Germline values: CDR1 MNHEY, CDR2 SVGAGI. Here the CDR3 reads CASSRGQDYGYTF. Here the CDR3 DNA reads TGTGCCAGCAGTCGGGGACAGGACTATGGCTACACCTTC.

Comments on this clone: Other DNA sequences in the same sample also yield this CDR3. This sequence joins TRBV29-1 and TRBJ1-1, with 8 bases aligning to TRBD1. Looked up from germline, CDR1 is SQVTM and CDR2 is ANQGSEA. The CDR3 is made up of 14 amino acids. The V and J ends lost 8 bases and 2 bases, in that order; junction bases with no gene match: 10. CDR3 sequence: CSTGKTGANTEAFF. The DNA for the CDR3 is TGCAGCACCGGGAAGACAGGGGCAAACACTGAAGCTTTCTTT.

J is TRBJ1-5 and V is TRBV19, with 9 bases identical to TRBD1. Germline values: CDR1 LNHDA, CDR2 SQIVND (reference sequence). V shed 9 bases and J 4 bases; nucleotides not matched to a gene: 4. The CDR3 spans 13 residues. The CDR3, as DNA: TGTGCCAGCATGGGACAGGGTAATCAGCCCCAGCATTTT. This sequence encodes CASMGQGNQPQHF.

The rearrangement uses TRBV6-6 and TRBJ2-1; 10 bases map to TRBD2. Germline V lookup: CDR1 MNHNY, CDR2 SVGAGI (reference sequence). The CDR3 sequence is 15 residues long. Germline trimming cut 2 bases from V and 4 bases from J; bases unmatched to any gene: 2. The CDR3 nucleotides are TGTGCCAGCAGTTACCGGACTAGCGGATACAATGAGCAGTTCTTC. As protein: CASSYRTSGYNEQFF.

The sample holds a few counts of this clone. This chain joins TRBV5-1 and TRBJ2-3, with no clear D. This CDR3 spans 14 amino acids. Germline lookup yields CDR1 SGHRS and CDR2 YFSETQ. V was trimmed by 4 bases and J by 2 bases, leaving 11 bases between them. CDR3 amino acids: CASSPAESTDTQYF. CDR3 nucleotide sequence: TGCGCCAGCAGCCCGGCGGAGTCCACAGATACGCAGTATTTT.

V gene TRBV7-2 combines with J gene TRBJ1-5, with 7 nucleotides matching TRBD1. Germline CDR1 and CDR2: SGHTA and FQGNSA. CDR3 size: 13 residues. The trim removed 4 bases at V and 7 bases at J, leaving 4 bases unmatched. The CDR3 protein is CASSSTGQQPQHF. CDR3 in DNA: TGTGCCAGCAGCTCCACGGGACAGCAGCCCCAGCATTTT. Looking up the rest from reference TRBV7-2 and TRBJ1-5 gives the full variable domain: GAGVSQSPSNKVTEKGKDVELRCDPISGHTALYWYRQSLGQGLEFLIYFQGNSAPDKSGLPSDRFSAERTGGSVSTLTIQRTQQEDSAVYLCASSSTGQQPQHFGDGTRLSIL.

This chain joins TRBV5-1 and TRBJ1-1; D uncertain. V was trimmed by 4 bases and J by 1 base, leaving 8 bases between them. The CDR3 runs to 13 residues. Germline CDR1 SGHRS, CDR2 YFSETQ. This CDR3 is CASSLGKNTEAFF. The CDR3 DNA follows: TGCGCCAGCAGCCTCGGGAAGAACACTGAAGCTTTCTTT.

This clone was observed a handful of times. The chain employs TRBV13 and TRBJ2-6; 7 bases are a match to TRBD1. This CDR3 has 15 residues. CDR1 is PRHDT, CDR2 FYEKMQ, per germline (reference sequence). V trimming: 6 bases; J trimming: 0 bases; junction bases outside the gene matches: 2. CDR3: CASRAGGSGANVLTF. The CDR3 region has the DNA TGTGCCAGCAGGGCAGGGGGCTCTGGGGCCAACGTCCTGACTTTC.

This sequence joins TRBV30 and TRBJ1-5; 8 bases match TRBD1. Trimming took 1 base from V and 7 from J; bases not matched to a gene: 9. Germline CDR1 and CDR2: GTSNPN and SVGIG (reference sequence). The length of the CDR3 is 15 residues. The CDR3 sequence: CAWSAHPQGGQPQHF. Written as DNA, the CDR3 is TGTGCCTGGAGTGCCCACCCACAGGGGGGACAGCCCCAGCATTTT.